This T cell receptor (beta chain) was captured in a study of shared clonotypes between healthy human individuals. Libraries were prepared by immunoSEQ multiplex PCR; TCRdb keeps only in-frame clonotypes and omits some of them. The sample lists over a million clones, 65% to 80% occurring once. CD4+ cell separation produced CD45RA+ naive and CD45RA-negative memory subsets. Trimming pared 1 base from V and 2 bases from J, leaving 15 bases between. The CDR3 loop spans 17 amino acids. Germline V gene lookup returns CDR1 SGHTA and CDR2 FQGTGA. Sample: memory CD4+ T cells sorted from blood. As for subset: CD45RA-negative fraction. V and J are TRBV7-3 and TRBJ1-5; D is possibly TRBD1 (5 bases). The TCR originated in a man younger than 30 in good health. CDR3 amino acids: CASSLINSVQGNQPQHF. CDR3 nucleotide sequence: TGTGCCAGCAGCTTAATAAATTCCGTACAGGGCAATCAGCCCCAGCATTTT.